The 30 T cell receptor beta chains below come from one sample, sequenced in a study of T cells after yellow fever vaccination. MiXCR, run by TCRdb on the 5' RACE reads, gives a single entry per CDR3 protein. The sample carries more than 95,000 distinct CDR3 sequences, around 6.7% recorded once. Specimen: CD4+ T cells sorted from PBMCs, collected 45 days after the first yellow fever vaccination. The receptors here all came from a man between 18 and 35 years old who received the YFV17D yellow fever vaccine.

There are a few counts of this clonotype. The chain uses TRBV7-2 and TRBJ2-7; D gene uncertain. CDR1 is SGHTA, CDR2 FQGNSA, per germline. The CDR3 is 12 residues long. The ends were cut back, 0 bases at V and 12 bases at J, with 12 bases in the middle. The CDR3 sequence is CASSLASSKLYV. In nucleotides, the CDR3 is TGTGCCAGCAGCTTAGCTTCCAGTAAGCTGTACGTC.

This clonotype was recorded a few times. V and J are TRBV7-8 and TRBJ1-5, with D tentatively TRBD1 (5 bases). Germline-derived CDR1 and CDR2 are SGHVS and FQNEAQ. Trimming shortened V by 4 bases and J by 4 bases, and 11 bases separated the two germline ends. This CDR3 comprises 14 residues. The CDR3 spells CASSSGLRNQPQHF. CDR3 DNA sequence: TGTGCCAGCAGCTCGGGACTTAGGAATCAGCCCCAGCATTTT. The full variable domain, in which reference TRBV7-8 and TRBJ1-5 provide the parts outside the CDR3, is GAGVSQSPRYKVAKRGQDVALRCDPISGHVSLFWYQQALGQGPEFLTYFQNEAQLDKSGLPSDRFFAERPEGSVSTLKIQRTQQEDSAVYLCASSSGLRNQPQHFGDGTRLSIL.

This clonotype has at least ten counts. This chain uses TRBV28 with TRBJ2-3, with D perhaps matching TRBD1 or TRBD2 (6 bases each). The CDR3 sequence is 14 residues long. Looked up from germline, CDR1 is MDHEN and CDR2 is SYDVKM. V was shortened by 10 bases and J by 9 bases, with 23 bases between the two germline ends. The CDR3 here is CAISSRGARITQYF. The CDR3 DNA sequence: TGTGCCATCTCTTCGAGGGGGGCAAGAATAACGCAGTATTTT.

With regard to this clonotype: A read error is possible here, since a much larger clone lies one base away. The chain links TRBV27 to TRBJ2-4; D is unresolved. This CDR3 has 17 amino acids. CDR1 is MNHEY, CDR2 SMNVEV, per germline (reference sequence). The germline V and J ends were trimmed by 4 bases and 4 bases, with 20 bases remaining between them. In DNA, the CDR3 is TGTGCCAGCAGTTCCATTTTACACCGGAACACAAAAAACATTCAGTACTTC. It encodes CASSSILHRNTKNIQYF.

This clonotype was seen at least ten times. The chain employs TRBV7-6 and TRBJ1-5; D gene unclear. V was pared by 2 bases and J by 7 bases, with 9 bases between. The CDR3 loop spans 13 amino acids. The germline V gene has CDR1 SGHVS and CDR2 FNYEAQ. Written as DNA, the CDR3 is TGTGCCAGCAGCTTAAGGTCAGGCCAGCCCCAGCATTTT. Translation gives CASSLRSGQPQHF.

This clonotype has at least ten counts. The chain carries TRBV7-2 and TRBJ1-1; maybe TRBD1 (6 bases). Germline CDR1 and CDR2: SGHTA and FQGNSA. Trimming shortened V by 7 bases and J by 0 bases, and 18 bases separated the two germline ends. CDR3 size: 16 residues. The CDR3, as DNA: TGTGCCAGCACCCCTGGCGGGGGGCGCGTGAACACTGAAGCTTTCTTT. It translates to CASTPGGGRVNTEAFF. The full variable domain, its missing parts supplied by reference TRBV7-2 and TRBJ1-1, is GAGVSQSPSNKVTEKGKDVELRCDPISGHTALYWYRQSLGQGLEFLIYFQGNSAPDKSGLPSDRFSAERTGGSVSTLTIQRTQQEDSAVYLCASTPGGGRVNTEAFFGQGTRLTVV.

This clonotype was seen repeatedly, ten times or more. This chain connects TRBV25-1 to TRBJ2-5, with D perhaps TRBD1 (6 bases). Per the germline V gene, CDR1 is MGHDK and CDR2 is SYGVNS. The ends were cut back, 8 bases at V and 1 base at J, with 11 bases in the middle. The CDR3 sequence is 13 residues long. In DNA form, the CDR3 reads TGTGCCAGCTTGACAGGATTCCAAGAGACCCAGTACTTC. Translating gives CASLTGFQETQYF.

This chain links TRBV3-1 with TRBJ1-2; no clear D. V was pared by 2 bases and J by 5 bases, with 9 bases between. In germline, CDR1 is LGHDT, CDR2 YNNKEL (reference sequence). The length of the CDR3 is 13 residues. This chain's CDR3 is CASSQSEGYGYTF. The CDR3 DNA follows: TGTGCCAGCAGCCAATCGGAAGGTTATGGCTACACCTTC.

This clonotype was seen many times. This chain's CDR3 is CASSFGGTENSPLHF. The CDR3 region has the DNA TGTGCCAGCAGTTTTGGCGGGACGGAGAATTCACCCCTCCACTTT. The chain employs TRBV12-3 or TRBV12-4 and TRBJ1-6, with D perhaps TRBD1 (5 bases). V gave up 3 bases and J gave up 7 bases, with 13 bases separating them. CDR3 length: 15 residues.

This clonotype was seen more than once but under ten times. The chain is built from TRBV5-4 and TRBJ2-1, with 7 bases that match TRBD1. After removal of 0 bases from V and 0 bases from J, the junction contained 6 bases not matched to a gene. Germline assignment: CDR1 SGHNT and CDR2 YYREEE (reference sequence). The CDR3 extends over 17 amino acids. CDR3 in DNA: TGTGCCAGCAGCTTGGGGCTGGCAGGGGGCTCCTACAATGAGCAGTTCTTC. It is translated as CASSLGLAGGSYNEQFF.

This clonotype came up many times. V is TRBV5-1 and J is TRBJ2-2; 8 positions match TRBD2. This CDR3 is built from 16 residues. V lost 0 bases and J lost 6; bases outside the gene matches: 7. The germline V gene has CDR1 SGHRS and CDR2 YFSETQ. The CDR3 nucleotides read TGCGCCAGCAGCTTGGTTTGGACTAGCCTTTCCGGGGAGCTGTTTTTT. Translated: CASSLVWTSLSGELFF. Using reference TRBV5-1 and TRBJ2-2 for the parts outside the CDR3, the full variable domain is KAGVTQTPRYLIKTRGQQVTLSCSPISGHRSVSWYQQTPGQGLQFLFEYFSETQRNKGNFPGRFSGRQFSNSRSEMNVSTLELGDSALYLCASSLVWTSLSGELFFGEGSRLTVL.

This clonotype was seen a handful of times. The chain couples TRBV14 to TRBJ2-5; no clear D gene. Trimming cost V 1 base and J 5 bases, with 17 bases left between them. The CDR3 extends over 16 amino acids. Germline-derived CDR1 and CDR2 are SGHDN and FVKESK. For the CDR3, the DNA is TGTGCCAGCAGCCAAGTTTCAGGCGGATTTCGGGAGACCCAGTACTTC. Its protein is CASSQVSGGFRETQYF.

This clonotype was picked up many times. The V call is TRBV9, the J call TRBJ2-1; 10 bases fit TRBD1. J lost 7 bases, V lost 4 bases, and 8 bases had no gene match. This CDR3 contains 15 residues. The V gene's germline CDR1 is SGDLS and CDR2 YYNGEE. The CDR3 DNA reads TGTGCCAGCAGCCTAGGGGGGACAGGGGCTAATGAGCAGTTCTTC. Its translation: CASSLGGTGANEQFF. The full variable domain, with the rest looked up from reference TRBV9 and TRBJ2-1, is DSGVTQTPKHLITATGQRVTLRCSPRSGDLSVYWYQQSLDQGLQFLIQYYNGEERAKGNILERFSAQQFPDLHSELNLSSLELGDSALYFCASSLGGTGANEQFFGPGTRLTVL.

This clonotype was counted ten times or more. The chain combines TRBV5-1 with TRBJ2-3; weak D call: TRBD2 (7 bases). V was clipped by 0 bases and J by 4 bases, with 18 bases between them. CDR3 size: 17 residues. Germline V gene data show CDR1 as SGHRS and CDR2 as YFSETQ. The CDR3 here is CASSLGPGGPSADTQYF. The DNA of the CDR3 is TGCGCCAGCAGCTTGGGTCCGGGGGGCCCTTCAGCAGATACGCAGTATTTT. The whole variable domain, remainder taken from reference TRBV5-1 and TRBJ2-3, is KAGVTQTPRYLIKTRGQQVTLSCSPISGHRSVSWYQQTPGQGLQFLFEYFSETQRNKGNFPGRFSGRQFSNSRSEMNVSTLELGDSALYLCASSLGPGGPSADTQYFGPGTRLTVL.

In its sample, this clonotype was seen many times. The rearrangement joins TRBV5-1 to TRBJ2-5; D could derive from TRBD1 or TRBD2 (5 bases each). Germline CDR1 is SGHRS and CDR2 is YFSETQ. CDR3 length equals 14 residues. Between the trimmed V and J ends, which lost 7 bases and 1 base, there was a span of 14 bases. The CDR3 bases are TGCGCCAGCCTCAAGGGACCAAGCCAAGAGACCCAGTACTTC. It specifies CASLKGPSQETQYF.

This clonotype was found many times. V and J are TRBV20-1 and TRBJ2-3; D tentatively reads TRBD1 or TRBD2 (5 bases each). The V and J ends lost 0 bases and 8 bases respectively, with 12 bases between them. The V gene's germline CDR1 is DFQATT and CDR2 SNEGSKA (reference sequence). The CDR3 spans 13 residues. In DNA form, the CDR3 reads TGCAGTGCTAGAGATGTTGCTGGGGGTACGCAGTATTTT. This encodes CSARDVAGGTQYF.

This clonotype was observed at least ten times. The chain combines TRBV12-3 or TRBV12-4 with TRBJ2-4; 7 bases are a match to TRBD1. The CDR3 is made up of 16 amino acids. With V trimmed by 7 bases and J by 3 bases, 12 bases remained unmatched. DNA of the CDR3: TGTGCCAGCACACTCTGGGGGCAGGGGGTCAAAAACATTCAGTACTTC. Protein sequence: CASTLWGQGVKNIQYF.

This clonotype showed up many times. This chain uses TRBV3-1 with TRBJ2-4; 8 bases map to TRBD1. The CDR3 is 15 amino acids. V lost 1 base and J lost 6; bases outside the gene matches: 5. Germline loops: CDR1 LGHDT, CDR2 YNNKEL (reference sequence). CDR3 protein: CASSQGGQGGNIQYF. Here the CDR3 DNA reads TGTGCCAGCAGCCAAGGAGGACAGGGCGGAAACATTCAGTACTTC.

This clonotype has at least ten counts. The chain recombines TRBV7-2 with TRBJ1-1; D remains unclear. The CDR3 runs 13 residues. CDR1 and CDR2 from the germline V gene are SGHTA and FQGNSA. Trimming pared 8 bases from V and 0 bases from J, leaving 10 bases between. This CDR3 is CASRQGLNTEAFF. CDR3 bases: TGTGCCAGCCGTCAAGGGTTGAACACTGAAGCTTTCTTT.

The chain joins TRBV12-3 or TRBV12-4 to TRBJ1-5; TRBD1 agrees at 7 bases. V lost 6 bases and J lost 9; bases outside the gene matches: 14. The CDR3 is made up of 15 amino acids. Here the CDR3 DNA reads TGTGCCAGCAGAACGACAGGGCCCGCGGGGGGGCCCCAGCATTTT. Protein product: CASRTTGPAGGPQHF.

This clonotype was counted ten times or more. The chain uses TRBV6-1 and TRBJ2-4; the D is unclear. Trimming stripped 2 bases from V and 0 bases from J, with 5 bases between. The CDR3 is 14 amino acids. Germline lookup yields CDR1 MNHNS and CDR2 SASEGT. The CDR3, as DNA: TGTGCCAGCAGTGAAACACTAGCCAAAAACATTCAGTACTTC. Its translation: CASSETLAKNIQYF.

This clonotype was detected ten times or more. The J gene is TRBJ1-1, the V gene TRBV7-2; D is ambiguous. Trimming took off 2 bases at V and 1 base at J, with 11 bases between the two ends. The CDR3 extends over 15 amino acids. Per germline, CDR1 SGHTA and CDR2 FQGNSA. In nucleotides, the CDR3 is TGTGCCAGCAGCTTATACCCGGGAGGGAACACTGAAGCTTTCTTT. Translating gives CASSLYPGGNTEAFF.

This clonotype was counted ten times or more. The chain has TRBV16 and TRBJ2-4; 7 nucleotides agree with TRBD1. The CDR3 is 16 amino acids. The V and J ends lost 4 bases and 0 bases, in that order; junction bases with no gene match: 6. The germline CDR1 and CDR2 sequences are KGHSY and FQNENV. CDR3 DNA: TGTGCCAGCAGCCCCGGGACAGCGAAAGCCAAAAACATTCAGTACTTC. Residues: CASSPGTAKAKNIQYF.

The chain combines TRBV20-1 with TRBJ1-5; no clear D gene. Trimming stripped 5 bases from V and 11 bases from J, with 19 bases between. This CDR3 comprises 13 residues. Germline lookup yields CDR1 DFQATT and CDR2 SNEGSKA (reference sequence). CDR3 nucleotide sequence: TGCAGTGCTGTGAAAGGCTCTCAGAGGGCCCAGCATTTT. It encodes CSAVKGSQRAQHF.

This clonotype was seen repeatedly, ten times or more. The chain recombines TRBV5-5 with TRBJ1-1, with no clear D. The CDR3 has 16 amino acids. Germline CDR1 reads SGHKS; CDR2 reads YYEKEE (reference sequence). Trimming removed 3 bases from V and 1 base from J, with 16 bases in between. Here the CDR3 reads CASSSVGTRGNTEAFF. The DNA for the CDR3 is TGTGCCAGCAGCTCCGTGGGAACAAGAGGGAACACTGAAGCTTTCTTT.

The chain combines TRBV6-5 with TRBJ2-5; D is undetermined. Germline V gene sequence: CDR1 MNHEY, CDR2 SVGAGI. V lost 2 bases and J 5 bases, leaving 18 bases between the germline ends. This CDR3 region has 16 residues. CDR3 amino acids: CASSYSLQGIWETQYF. The DNA for the CDR3 is TGTGCCAGCAGTTACAGCCTCCAAGGGATCTGGGAGACCCAGTACTTC.

This clonotype was counted ten times or more. The rearrangement joins TRBV7-2 to TRBJ1-1; 7 bases map to TRBD1. Trimming removed 1 base from V and 1 base from J; junction bases left unmatched: 3. Per germline, CDR1 SGHTA and CDR2 FQGNSA. CDR3 length: 15 residues. Written as DNA, the CDR3 is TGTGCCAGCAGCTTAGGGGACAGAAGGAACACTGAAGCTTTCTTT. It translates to CASSLGDRRNTEAFF. Looking up the rest from reference TRBV7-2 and TRBJ1-1 gives the full variable domain: GAGVSQSPSNKVTEKGKDVELRCDPISGHTALYWYRQSLGQGLEFLIYFQGNSAPDKSGLPSDRFSAERTGGSVSTLTIQRTQQEDSAVYLCASSLGDRRNTEAFFGQGTRLTVV.

This clonotype was detected ten times or more. The chain joins TRBV12-3 or TRBV12-4 to TRBJ2-5; no definite D call. V was trimmed by 3 bases and J by 0 bases, leaving 5 bases between them. The CDR3 length is 13 residues. The CDR3 bases are TGTGCCAGCAGTTTGGGGTACCAAGAGACCCAGTACTTC. Its translation: CASSLGYQETQYF.

This clonotype was found a few times. The chain carries TRBV5-6 and TRBJ1-6, with unresolved D. Deletions cut 2 bases from V and 5 bases from J, with 11 bases between. The germline gives CDR1 SGHDT, CDR2 YYEEEE. The CDR3 spans 15 residues. CDR3 amino acids: CASSLSPSNNSPLHF. Written as DNA, the CDR3 is TGTGCCAGCAGCTTATCCCCTTCAAATAATTCACCCCTCCACTTT.

Many counts were recorded for this clonotype. The chain links TRBV6-2 or TRBV6-3 to TRBJ1-1; D ambiguous. Trimming removed 5 bases at V and 1 base at J, with 26 bases between. The CDR3 contains 19 residues. The germline CDR1 and CDR2 sequences are MNHEY and SVGEGT. The CDR3 is CASSTQQRGYVIANTEAFF. CDR3 nucleotides: TGTGCCAGCAGTACTCAACAGCGAGGGTATGTTATTGCGAACACTGAAGCTTTCTTT.